This T cell receptor beta chain originates from a study of blood T cells in healthy people across ages (dated by TCRdb to between 2014 and 2016). In the study overall: In model experiments, template switching captured about one uniquely barcoded TCR beta cDNA molecule for every two T cells. Four age groups were formed from the donors: young (average about 17 years), middle-aged (approximately 41), aged (around 68) and long-lived (roughly 88). Age-related changes in TCR beta repertoire diversity were measured in the study by deep sequencing normalized with unique cDNA molecular identifiers. To avoid experimental bias, donors of different ages were distributed randomly across sequencing lanes. The study analyzed two additional independent replicas of 1 million unique cDNA reads from the same blood draw for two donors, one aged 18 to 29 and one aged 80 or older. Broad study findings and their caveats: Observed TCR beta diversity per million T cells fell roughly linearly with age, and a significant reduction was already apparent by age around 44. Compared with the aged group, the long-lived group had more naive CD4+ T cells, fewer expanded clones and increased TCR diversity, a pattern suggesting age selection. Conclusive comparison of naive and antigen-experienced compartments was prevented by the profiling of bulk unsorted PBMCs. Estimates of total diversity based on one million sequenced T cells were regarded as lower bounds and as underestimates. The CMV infection status of donors was not known, potentially confounding age-related changes in expanded clonotypes. The percentage of naive T cells measured by flow cytometry correlated strongly with observed TCR beta diversity.

To note about this clonotype: Its antigen remains undetermined. No much larger clonotype is one base removed from it; base qualities were not supplied.

Systemically healthy Caucasian individuals from Russia, roughly 40 in total and aged about 6 to 100 years, were included as donors. Each donor gave around 9.5 milliliters of peripheral blood, collected into EDTA-treated Vacutainer tubes. Ficoll-Paque density-gradient centrifugation was used to isolate PBMCs, with at least 6 million obtained per sample. Total RNA was extracted from PBMCs with Trizol reagent, with at least 6 micrograms obtained per sample. For every donor, flow cytometry on a PBMC aliquot measured the percentage of naive CD45RAhigh/CD27high T cells. The library came from 5' RACE. The sequencing machine was an Illumina HiSeq 2500. A second about 7 to 11 cycle PCR used a sample-barcoded 5' primer and a J-beta primer mix. A unique molecular identifier was introduced onto each TCR beta cDNA molecule by a template-switch 5' adaptor carrying 12 random nucleotides. Each sample yielded at least 2.5 million CDR3-containing paired-end reads. First-strand cDNA synthesis was performed from all RNA using the Mint cDNA synthesis kit, with priming by a TRBC-specific oligonucleotide. Following uracil-DNA glycosylase treatment, a first 18-cycle PCR with universal primers M1SS and BC2_uni_R was performed on all cDNA. As for the original processing: Each sample was normalized by randomly selecting 1 million high-quality reads, each carrying a distinct molecular identifier. Instead of being binned into consensus sequences, reads that shared molecular identifiers were thrown out. MiTCR, set to a Q25 quality threshold and the strictest error-elimination algorithm, was used for CDR3 identification, clonotype clustering and error correction. A nonparametric unseen species model with Euler transformation was used to estimate lower-bound total TCR beta diversity. Using fastp trimming at Q25 and MiXCR clonotype assembly, TCRdb reanalyzed the public sequencing data and kept in-frame beta chains. A single entry per CDR3 protein holds the most common genes and DNA from its merged rows. TCRdb assigned the V and J calls; the authors' analysis was not used. The sample has almost 1 million distinct CDR3 sequences on record, about 53% of them singletons. About a fifth of the sample is in the top ten clones.

This clonotype was sampled from a woman aged 55-69 years in good health. The specimen was blood.

The DNA sequence is given as TGCAGTGCTAGAGCTAGCGCACACTACGAGCAGTACTTC. The translation is CSARASAHYEQYF. The chain was built from TRBV20-1 and TRBJ2-7; a tentative D match to TRBD2 spans 6 bases. From the cysteine up to the phenylalanine, the CDR3 has a length of 13 residues. The sequence is cut down to CDR3 DNA, 39 bases in frame from base 1. V drops 1 base and J drops 3 bases, leaving 10 bases in between. The germline V gene (reference sequence) yields DFQATT for CDR1 and SNEGSKA for CDR2.